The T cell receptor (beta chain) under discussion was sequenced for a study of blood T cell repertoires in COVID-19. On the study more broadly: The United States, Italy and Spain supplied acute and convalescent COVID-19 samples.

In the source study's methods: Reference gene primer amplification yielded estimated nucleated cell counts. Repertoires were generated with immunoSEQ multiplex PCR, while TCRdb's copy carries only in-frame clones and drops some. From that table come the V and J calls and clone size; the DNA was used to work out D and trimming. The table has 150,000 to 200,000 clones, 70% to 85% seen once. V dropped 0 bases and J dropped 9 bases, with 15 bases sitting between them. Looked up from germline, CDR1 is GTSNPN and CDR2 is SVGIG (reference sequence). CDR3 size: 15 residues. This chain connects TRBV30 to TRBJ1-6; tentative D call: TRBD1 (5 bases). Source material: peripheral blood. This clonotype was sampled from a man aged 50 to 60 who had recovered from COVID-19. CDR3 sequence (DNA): TGTGCCTGGAGTGTGGGGGGGGGACCGGCTTCACCCCTCCACTTT. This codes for CAWSVGGGPASPLHF.